Sequencing of this T cell receptor beta chain was carried out in a study of T cell changes during pregnancy in multiple sclerosis. The V end lost 5 bases, the J end lost 2 bases, and 6 bases lay between the germline ends. The CDR3 has 12 residues. Germline V gives CDR1 SGHTA, CDR2 FQGNSA. Profiling relied on immunoSEQ multiplex PCR, and the TCRdb table lists in-frame clones only, not all of them. Here the sample spans about 40,000 clones, roughly 91% being singletons. This TCR was recovered from a female donor with multiple sclerosis, enrolled in a pregnancy study. Sequencing was performed on CD8+ T cells from peripheral blood mononuclear cells, taken before pregnancy. The chain couples TRBV7-2 to TRBJ1-1; D is uncertain. The CDR3 here is CASSPFNTEAFF. DNA for the CDR3: TGTGCCAGCAGCCCCTTCAACACTGAAGCTTTCTTT. Variable domain in full (rest from reference TRBV7-2 and TRBJ1-1): GAGVSQSPSNKVTEKGKDVELRCDPISGHTALYWYRQSLGQGLEFLIYFQGNSAPDKSGLPSDRFSAERTGGSVSTLTIQRTQQEDSAVYLCASSPFNTEAFFGQGTRLTVV.